There are a few counts of the clone carrying this T cell receptor (beta chain). The data belong to a study of technical replicates of blood from a few donors. CDR3 length: 16 residues. Looked up from germline, CDR1 is SGHVS and CDR2 is FQNEAQ. J gave up 8 bases and V 5 bases, and 10 bases lay outside the gene matches. Profiling relied on immunoSEQ multiplex PCR, and the TCRdb table lists in-frame clones only, not all of them. The sample records over 85,000 clones, approximately 96% being singletons. The receptor was isolated from a human donor in good health. Sequencing was done on a sample of T cells isolated from PBMCs. This chain joins TRBV7-8 and TRBJ2-1; 12 positions agree with TRBD2. In DNA, the CDR3 is TGTGCCAGCAGCCTACGGACTAGCGGGATAACATATGAGCAGTTCTTC. As protein: CASSLRTSGITYEQFF.